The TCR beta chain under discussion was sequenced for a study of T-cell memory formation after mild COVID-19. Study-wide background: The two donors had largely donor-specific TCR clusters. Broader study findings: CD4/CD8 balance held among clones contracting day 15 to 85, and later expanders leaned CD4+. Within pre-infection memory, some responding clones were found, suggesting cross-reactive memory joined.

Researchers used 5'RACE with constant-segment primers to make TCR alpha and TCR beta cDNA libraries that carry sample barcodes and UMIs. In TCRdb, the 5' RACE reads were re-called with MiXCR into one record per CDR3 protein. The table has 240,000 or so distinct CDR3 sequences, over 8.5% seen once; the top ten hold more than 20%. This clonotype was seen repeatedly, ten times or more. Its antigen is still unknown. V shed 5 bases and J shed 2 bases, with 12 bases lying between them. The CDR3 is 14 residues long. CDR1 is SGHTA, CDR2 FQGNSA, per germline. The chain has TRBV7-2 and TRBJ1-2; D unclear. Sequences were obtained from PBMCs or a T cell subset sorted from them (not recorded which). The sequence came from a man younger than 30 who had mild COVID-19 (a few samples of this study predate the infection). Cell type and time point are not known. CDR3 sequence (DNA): TGTGCCAGCAGCGCAACGGGGATCAACTATGGCTACACCTTC. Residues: CASSATGINYGYTF. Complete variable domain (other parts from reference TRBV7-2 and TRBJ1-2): GAGVSQSPSNKVTEKGKDVELRCDPISGHTALYWYRQSLGQGLEFLIYFQGNSAPDKSGLPSDRFSAERTGGSVSTLTIQRTQQEDSAVYLCASSATGINYGYTFGSGTRLTVV.